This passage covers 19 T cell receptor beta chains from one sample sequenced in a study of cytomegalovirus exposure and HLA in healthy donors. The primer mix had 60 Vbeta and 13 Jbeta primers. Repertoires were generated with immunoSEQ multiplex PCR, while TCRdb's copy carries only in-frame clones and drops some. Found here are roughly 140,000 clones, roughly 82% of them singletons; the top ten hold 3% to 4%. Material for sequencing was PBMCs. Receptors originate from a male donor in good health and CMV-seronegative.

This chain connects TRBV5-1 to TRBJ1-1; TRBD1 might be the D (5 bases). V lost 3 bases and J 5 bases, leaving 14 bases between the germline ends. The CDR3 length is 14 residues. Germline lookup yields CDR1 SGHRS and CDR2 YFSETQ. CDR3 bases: TGCGCCAGCAGCTCCGGGGGACTGGGGACTGAAGCTTTCTTT. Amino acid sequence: CASSSGGLGTEAFF.

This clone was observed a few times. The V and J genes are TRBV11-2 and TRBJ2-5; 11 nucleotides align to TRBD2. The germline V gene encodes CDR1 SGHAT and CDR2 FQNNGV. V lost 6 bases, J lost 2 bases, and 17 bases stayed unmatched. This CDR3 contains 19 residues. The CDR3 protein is CASRARADSGGAWQETQYF. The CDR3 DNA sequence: TGTGCCAGCAGAGCCCGGGCGGATAGCGGGGGGGCCTGGCAAGAGACCCAGTACTTC.

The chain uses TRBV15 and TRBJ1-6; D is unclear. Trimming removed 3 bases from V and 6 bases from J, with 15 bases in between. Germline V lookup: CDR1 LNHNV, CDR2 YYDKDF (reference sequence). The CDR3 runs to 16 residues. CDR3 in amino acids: CATSSERGIANSPLHF. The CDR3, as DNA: TGTGCCACCAGCAGCGAGAGAGGTATCGCTAATTCACCCCTCCACTTT.

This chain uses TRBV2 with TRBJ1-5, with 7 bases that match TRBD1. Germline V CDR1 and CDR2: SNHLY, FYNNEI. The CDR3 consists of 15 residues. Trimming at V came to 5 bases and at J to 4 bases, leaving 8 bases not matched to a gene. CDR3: CASSKTTGANQPQHF. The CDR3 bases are TGTGCCAGCAGTAAGACTACAGGGGCTAATCAGCCCCAGCATTTT.

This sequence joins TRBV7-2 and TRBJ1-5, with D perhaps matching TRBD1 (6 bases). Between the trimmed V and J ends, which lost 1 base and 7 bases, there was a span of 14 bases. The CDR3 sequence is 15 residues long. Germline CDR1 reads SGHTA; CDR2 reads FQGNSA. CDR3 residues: CASSLVVTGNQPQHF. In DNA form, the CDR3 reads TGTGCCAGCAGCTTAGTGGTCACAGGGAACCAGCCCCAGCATTTT.

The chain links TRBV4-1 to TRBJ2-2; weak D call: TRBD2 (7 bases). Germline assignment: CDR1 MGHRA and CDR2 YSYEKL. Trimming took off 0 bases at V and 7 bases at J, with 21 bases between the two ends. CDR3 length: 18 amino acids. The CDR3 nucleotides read TGCGCCAGCAGCCAAGACCTCTGGGGGGGCGGGCGAGGCGGGGAGCTGTTTTTT. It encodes CASSQDLWGGGRGGELFF.

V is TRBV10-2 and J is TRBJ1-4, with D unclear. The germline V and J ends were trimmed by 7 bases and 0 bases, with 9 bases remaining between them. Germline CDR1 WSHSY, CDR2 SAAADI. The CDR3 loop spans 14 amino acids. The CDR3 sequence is CASTPGTTNEKLFF. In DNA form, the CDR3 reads TGCGCCAGCACCCCGGGAACAACTAATGAAAAACTGTTTTTT.

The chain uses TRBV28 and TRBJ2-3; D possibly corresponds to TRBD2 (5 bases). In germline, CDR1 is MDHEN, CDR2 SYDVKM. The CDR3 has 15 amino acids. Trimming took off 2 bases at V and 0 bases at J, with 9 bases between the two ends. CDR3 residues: CASSLRETSTDTQYF. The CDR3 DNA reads TGTGCCAGCAGTTTACGGGAAACTAGCACAGATACGCAGTATTTT.

CDR3 nucleotides: TGTGCCAGCAGTGCGTGGCGAGGGAACACTGAAGCTTTCTTT. The encoded protein is CASSAWRGNTEAFF. V is TRBV2 and J is TRBJ1-1; D unclear. This CDR3 spans 14 amino acids. Germline assignment: CDR1 SNHLY and CDR2 FYNNEI. V was clipped by 4 bases and J by 1 base, with 10 bases between them. The full variable domain, in which reference TRBV2 and TRBJ1-1 provide the parts outside the CDR3, is EPEVTQTPSHQVTQMGQEVILRCVPISNHLYFYWYRQILGQKVEFLVSFYNNEISEKSEIFDDQFSVERPDGSNFTLKIRSTKLEDSAMYFCASSAWRGNTEAFFGQGTRLTVV.

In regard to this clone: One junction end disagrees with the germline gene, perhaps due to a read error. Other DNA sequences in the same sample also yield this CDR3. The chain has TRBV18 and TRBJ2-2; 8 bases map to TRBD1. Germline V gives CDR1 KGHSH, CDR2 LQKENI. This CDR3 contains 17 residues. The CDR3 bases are TGTGCCAGCTCACCGCGACAGGGGATTAAAAACACCGGGGAGCTGTTTTTC. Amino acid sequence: CASSPRQGIKNTGELFF.

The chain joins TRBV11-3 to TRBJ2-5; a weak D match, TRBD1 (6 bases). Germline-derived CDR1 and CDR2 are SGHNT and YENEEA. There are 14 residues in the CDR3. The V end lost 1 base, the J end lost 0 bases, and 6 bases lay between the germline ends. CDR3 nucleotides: TGTGCCAGCAGCTTAGGGACAGACCAAGAGACCCAGTACTTC. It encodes CASSLGTDQETQYF.

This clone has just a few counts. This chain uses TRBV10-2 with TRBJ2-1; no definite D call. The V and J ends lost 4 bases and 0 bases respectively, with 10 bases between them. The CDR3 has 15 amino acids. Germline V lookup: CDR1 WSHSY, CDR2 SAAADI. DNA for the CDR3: TGCGCCAGCAGTGTTTCTGTAAACTCCTACAATGAGCAGTTCTTC. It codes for CASSVSVNSYNEQFF.

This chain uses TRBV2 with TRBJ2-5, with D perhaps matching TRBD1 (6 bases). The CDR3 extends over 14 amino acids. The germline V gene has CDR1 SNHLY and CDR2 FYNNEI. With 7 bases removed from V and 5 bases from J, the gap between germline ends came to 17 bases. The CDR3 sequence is CASIRQALFETQYF. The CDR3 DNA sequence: TGTGCCAGCATTAGACAGGCGTTATTCGAGACCCAGTACTTC.

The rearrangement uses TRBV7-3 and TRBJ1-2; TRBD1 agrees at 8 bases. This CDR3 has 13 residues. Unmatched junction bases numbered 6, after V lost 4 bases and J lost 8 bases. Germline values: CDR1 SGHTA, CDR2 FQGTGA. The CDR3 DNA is TGTGCCAGCAGCTCCGACAGGGGTGGGGGCTACACCTTC. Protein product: CASSSDRGGGYTF.

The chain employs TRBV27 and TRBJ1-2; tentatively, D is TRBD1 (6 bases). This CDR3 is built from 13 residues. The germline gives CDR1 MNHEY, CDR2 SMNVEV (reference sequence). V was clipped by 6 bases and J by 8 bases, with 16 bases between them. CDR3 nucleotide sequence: TGTGCCAGCAGCCTACAGGGATCTGGAGGCTACACCTTC. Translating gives CASSLQGSGGYTF.

The CDR3 reads CASRSMNTEAFF. The CDR3 bases are TGTGCCAGCAGGAGCATGAACACTGAAGCTTTCTTT. The genes are TRBV13 and TRBJ1-1; D remains unclear. The CDR3 contains 12 residues. Per germline, CDR1 PRHDT and CDR2 FYEKMQ (reference sequence). V was trimmed by 6 bases and J by 0 bases, leaving 5 bases between them.

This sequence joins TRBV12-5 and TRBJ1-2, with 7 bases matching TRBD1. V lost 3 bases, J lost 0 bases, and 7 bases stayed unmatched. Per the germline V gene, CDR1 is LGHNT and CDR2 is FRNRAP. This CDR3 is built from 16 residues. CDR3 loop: CASGFDSDRANYGYTF. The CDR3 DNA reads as TGTGCTAGTGGTTTTGACAGTGACAGGGCTAACTATGGCTACACCTTC.

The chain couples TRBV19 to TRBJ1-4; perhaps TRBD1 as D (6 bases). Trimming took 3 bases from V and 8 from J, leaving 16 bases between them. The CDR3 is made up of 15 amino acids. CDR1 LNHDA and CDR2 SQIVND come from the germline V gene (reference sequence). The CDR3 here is CASSISLGAPEKLFF. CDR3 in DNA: TGTGCCAGTAGTATTTCGCTGGGGGCGCCCGAAAAACTGTTTTTT.

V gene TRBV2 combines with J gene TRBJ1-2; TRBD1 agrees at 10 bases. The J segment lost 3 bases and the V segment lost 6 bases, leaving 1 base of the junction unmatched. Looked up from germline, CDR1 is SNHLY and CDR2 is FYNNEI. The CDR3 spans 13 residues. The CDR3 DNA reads TGTGCCAGCAGGGGGACAGGGGACTATGGCTACACCTTC. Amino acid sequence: CASRGTGDYGYTF.